The present T cell receptor (beta chain) was sequenced within a study of T-cell reconstitution after alpha-beta-depleted transplantation in children. Unique molecular identifiers were built into the TCRbeta library. TCRdb fed the PCR reads into MiXCR, producing one record per CDR3 protein. The repertoire includes around 420,000 distinct CDR3 sequences, 15% to 20% of them detected once, and 25% to 35% sits in the top ten. V was clipped by 4 bases and J by 12 bases; unmatched bases: 12. CDR1 is SGHRS, CDR2 YFSETQ, per germline. The CDR3 contains 15 residues. The clonotype was recovered from a boy in the first two years of life who had a stem cell transplant for Wiskott-Aldrich syndrome, so the T cells may come from the graft donor. The sequences come from PBMCs, mostly from graft donor cells, collected 360 days after TCRalphabeta/CD19-depleted stem cell transplant. V gene TRBV5-1 combines with J gene TRBJ2-1, with 11 bases aligning to TRBD2. CDR3 protein: CASSPLAGGQSVQFF. The CDR3 DNA sequence: TGCGCCAGCAGCCCTTTAGCGGGAGGGCAGTCAGTGCAGTTCTTC. Complete variable domain (other parts from reference TRBV5-1 and TRBJ2-1): KAGVTQTPRYLIKTRGQQVTLSCSPISGHRSVSWYQQTPGQGLQFLFEYFSETQRNKGNFPGRFSGRQFSNSRSEMNVSTLELGDSALYLCASSPLAGGQSVQFFGPGTRLTVL.